These 4 T cell receptor beta chains share one sample of origin, sequenced in a study of control samples from healthy donors and cancer patients. The table came from immunoSEQ multiplex PCR; TCRdb's copy has only in-frame clones and leaves some out. The data show 150,000 or so clones, roughly 94% seen once. Material: blood. These receptors all come from a man aged 40-49 years in good health.

This clone was seen a single time. This sequence joins TRBV5-1 and TRBJ1-1; D is perhaps TRBD1 (5 bases). V was pared by 4 bases and J by 5 bases, with 12 bases between. Germline-derived CDR1 and CDR2 are SGHRS and YFSETQ. The CDR3 consists of 13 residues. The CDR3 sequence: CASSAAGITEAFF. CDR3 nucleotide sequence: TGCGCCAGCAGCGCTGCAGGGATTACTGAAGCTTTCTTT.

The chain couples TRBV18 to TRBJ1-2, with 8 bases aligning to TRBD1. J gave up 4 bases and V 5 bases, and 6 bases lay outside the gene matches. This CDR3 is 14 amino acids long. Germline V gene sequence: CDR1 KGHSH, CDR2 LQKENI. CDR3 bases: TGTGCCAGCTCAGACCTCGGACAGGGCTATGGCTACACCTTC. This sequence encodes CASSDLGQGYGYTF. Combining the CDR3 with reference TRBV18 and TRBJ1-2 gives the whole variable domain NAGVMQNPRHLVRRRGQEARLRCSPMKGHSHVYWYRQLPEEGLKFMVYLQKENIIDESGMPKERFSAEFPKEGPSILRIQQVVRGDSAAYFCASSDLGQGYGYTFGSGTRLTVV.

The sample holds one count of this clone. The rearrangement links TRBV6-5 to TRBJ1-1; D is uncertain. The germline V gene has CDR1 MNHEY and CDR2 SVGAGI. Trimming cost V 0 bases and J 0 bases, with 11 bases left between them. This CDR3 spans 16 amino acids. CDR3 amino acids: CASSYSGSGLNTEAFF. In DNA, the CDR3 is TGTGCCAGCAGTTACTCGGGGTCAGGCTTGAACACTGAAGCTTTCTTT.

On this clone itself: At one boundary the junction diverges from the germline segment, which might be a read error. V is TRBV9 and J is TRBJ1-3; 7 positions match TRBD1. Germline assignment: CDR1 SGDLS and CDR2 YYNGEE. This CDR3 has 14 amino acids. The CDR3 nucleotides are TGTGCCAGCAGTGTAGACAGGGTCGGAAACACCATATATTTT. It is translated as CASSVDRVGNTIYF.